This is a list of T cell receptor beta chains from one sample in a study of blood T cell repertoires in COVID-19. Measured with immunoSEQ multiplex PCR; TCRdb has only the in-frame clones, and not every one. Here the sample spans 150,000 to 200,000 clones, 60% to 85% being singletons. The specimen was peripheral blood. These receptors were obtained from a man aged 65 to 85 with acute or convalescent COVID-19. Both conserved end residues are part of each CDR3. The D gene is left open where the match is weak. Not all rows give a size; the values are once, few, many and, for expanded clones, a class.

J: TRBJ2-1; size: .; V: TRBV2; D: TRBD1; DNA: TGTGCCAGCAGTGGGTACAGGGGTGTTGGGAATGAGCAGTTCTTC; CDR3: CASSGYRGVGNEQFF
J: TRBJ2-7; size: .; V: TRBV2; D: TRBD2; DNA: TGTGCCAGCAGACCTAGCGGGGGTCGCTACGAGCAGTACTTC; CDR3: CASRPSGGRYEQYF
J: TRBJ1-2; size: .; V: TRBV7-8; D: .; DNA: TGTGCCAGCAGCTTAAGGGCGGGGCTGAGGAGGGGAGCCGACGGCTACACCTTC; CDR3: CASSLRAGLRRGADGYTF
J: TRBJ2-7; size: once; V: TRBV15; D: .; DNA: TGTGCCACCAGCAGAGAAGGGGGAGACTACGAGCAGTACTTC; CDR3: CATSREGGDYEQYF
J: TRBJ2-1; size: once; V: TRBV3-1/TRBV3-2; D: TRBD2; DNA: TGTGCCAGCAGCCAAGAAGGCCTAGCGGGGGACTACAATGAGCAGTTCTTC; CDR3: CASSQEGLAGDYNEQFF
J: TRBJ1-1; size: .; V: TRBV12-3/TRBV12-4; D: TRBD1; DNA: TGTGCCAGCAGATCCACAGGGGGAACTGAAGCTTTCTTT; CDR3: CASRSTGGTEAFF
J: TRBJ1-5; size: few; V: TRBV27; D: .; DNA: TGTGCCAGCAGAAACAGGGATCAGCCCCAGCATTTT; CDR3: CASRNRDQPQHF
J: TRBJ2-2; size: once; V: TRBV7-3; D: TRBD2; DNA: TGTGCCAGCAGCCCTAGCGGGAGGACCGGGGAGCTGTTTTTT; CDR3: CASSPSGRTGELFF
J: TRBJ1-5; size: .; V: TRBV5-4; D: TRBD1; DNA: TGTGCCAGCAGCACTGGGCCCGGGACAGTAAATCAGCCCCAGCATTTT; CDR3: CASSTGPGTVNQPQHF
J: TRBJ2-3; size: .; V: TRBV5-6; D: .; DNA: TGTGCCAGCAGCTTGGTCGGGACTTCTAGCACAGATACGCAGTATTTT; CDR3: CASSLVGTSSTDTQYF
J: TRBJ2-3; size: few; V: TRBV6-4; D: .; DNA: TGTGCCAGCAGTGACTCGGTCCACGCCCGAAGAGGGCGGGAAGATACGCAGTATTTT; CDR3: CASSDSVHARRGREDTQYF
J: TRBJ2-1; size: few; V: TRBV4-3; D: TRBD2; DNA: TGCGCCAGCAGCCAAACGACCCCGGGACTAGCGGGAGTATATGAGCAGTTCTTC; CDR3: CASSQTTPGLAGVYEQFF
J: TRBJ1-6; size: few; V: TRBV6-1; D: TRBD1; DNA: TGTGCCAGCAGTGGTGTACAGGGGGCCGTGACCTATAATTCACCCCTCCACTTT; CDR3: CASSGVQGAVTYNSPLHF
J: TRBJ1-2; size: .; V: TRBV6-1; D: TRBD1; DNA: TGTGCCAGCAGTGCCGGGACAGGGACCTCTTTCTATGGCTACACCTTC; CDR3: CASSAGTGTSFYGYTF
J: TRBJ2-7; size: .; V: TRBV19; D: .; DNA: TGTGCCAGTAGTTTCGGGACTGTCCGCGAGCAGTACTTC; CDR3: CASSFGTVREQYF
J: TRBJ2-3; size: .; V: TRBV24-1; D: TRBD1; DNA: TGTGCCACCGAGGGGGCTGTAACAGATACGCAGTATTTT; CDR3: CATEGAVTDTQYF
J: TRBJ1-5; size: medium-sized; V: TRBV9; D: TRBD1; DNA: TGTGCCAGCAGCGTATCAGGGGGCGCGAATCAGCCCCAGCATTTT; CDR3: CASSVSGGANQPQHF
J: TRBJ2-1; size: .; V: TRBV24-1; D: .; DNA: TGTGCCACCAGTGACGCGGGACAGCCCTACAATGAGCAGTTCTTC; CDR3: CATSDAGQPYNEQFF
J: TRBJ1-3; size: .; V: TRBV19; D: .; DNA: TGTGCCAGTACTATCGACAGCTCTGGAAACACCATATATTTT; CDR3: CASTIDSSGNTIYF
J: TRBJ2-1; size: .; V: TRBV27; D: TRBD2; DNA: TGTGCCAGCAGTCCCTCCTTACCGGGACTAGCAGGGGAGCAGTTCTTC; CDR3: CASSPSLPGLAGEQFF
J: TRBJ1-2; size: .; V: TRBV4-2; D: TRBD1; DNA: TGTGCCAGCAGCCAACTGTGGGACAGCTCCTATGGCTACACCTTC; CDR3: CASSQLWDSSYGYTF
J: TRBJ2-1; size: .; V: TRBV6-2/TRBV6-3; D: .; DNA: TGTGCCAGCAGTTACCCGGGAAGCTCAAATGAGCAGTTCTTC; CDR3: CASSYPGSSNEQFF
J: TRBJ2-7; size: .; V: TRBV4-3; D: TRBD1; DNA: TGCGCCAGCAGCCAAGATCTAGAACAGGGGTATTACGAGCAGTACTTC; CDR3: CASSQDLEQGYYEQYF
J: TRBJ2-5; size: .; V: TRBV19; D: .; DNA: TGTGCCAGTAGTCTCGCCACAGGTGTTCCGGAGACCCAGTACTTC; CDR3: CASSLATGVPETQYF
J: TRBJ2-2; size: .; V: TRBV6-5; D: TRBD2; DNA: TGTGCCAGCCAACTAGCGGGACAAAACACCGGGGAGCTGTTTTTT; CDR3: CASQLAGQNTGELFF
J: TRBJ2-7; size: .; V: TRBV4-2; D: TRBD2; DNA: TGTGCCAGCAGCCAAGAGGTAGCGGGGGGGGACGAGCAGTACTTC; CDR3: CASSQEVAGGDEQYF
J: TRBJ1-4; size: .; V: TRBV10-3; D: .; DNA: TGTGCCATCAGTGACCCAGGAGGGGAGGCAACTAATGAAAAACTGTTTTTT; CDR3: CAISDPGGEATNEKLFF
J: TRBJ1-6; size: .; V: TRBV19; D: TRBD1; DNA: TGTGCCAGTAGCGATGGGGACAGGGGAAGCTCCTATAATTCACCCCTCCACTTT; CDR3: CASSDGDRGSSYNSPLHF
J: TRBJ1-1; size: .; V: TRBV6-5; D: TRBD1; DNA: TGTGCCAGCACCTCTACGAGGGGGCCCGGGGCTGAAGCTTTCTTT; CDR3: CASTSTRGPGAEAFF
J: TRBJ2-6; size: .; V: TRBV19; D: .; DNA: TGTGCCAGTAGTATAGGGGGCGCCGGGGCCAACGTCCTGACTTTC; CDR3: CASSIGGAGANVLTF
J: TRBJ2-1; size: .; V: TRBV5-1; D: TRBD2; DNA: TGCGCCAGCAGGGCTAGCGGGCAATCCTACAATGAGCAGTTCTTC; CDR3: CASRASGQSYNEQFF
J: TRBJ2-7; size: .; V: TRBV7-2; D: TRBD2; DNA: TGTGCCAGCAGCCCAGGGACTAGCGGATCCTACGAGCAGTACTTC; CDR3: CASSPGTSGSYEQYF
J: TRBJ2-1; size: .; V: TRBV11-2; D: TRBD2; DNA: TGTGCCAGCAGCTTAGCCGGCGGGAGTCCCTACAATGAGCAGTTCTTC; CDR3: CASSLAGGSPYNEQFF
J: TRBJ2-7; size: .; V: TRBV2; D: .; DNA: TGTGCCAGCAGTGACGGGGGAGGAGACGAGCAGTACTTC; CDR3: CASSDGGGDEQYF
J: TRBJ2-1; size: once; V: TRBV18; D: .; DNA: TGTGCCAGCTCACCACCAGGCTCTAGTGAGCAGTTCTTC; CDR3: CASSPPGSSEQFF
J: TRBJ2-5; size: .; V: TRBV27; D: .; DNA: TGTGCCAGCAGTTTAACAGGAAAAGAGACCCAGTACTTC; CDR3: CASSLTGKETQYF
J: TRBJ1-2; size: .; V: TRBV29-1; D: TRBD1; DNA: TGCAGCGTTGTAGGGGGCGAGCAGATGGAGGGCTACACCTTC; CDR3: CSVVGGEQMEGYTF
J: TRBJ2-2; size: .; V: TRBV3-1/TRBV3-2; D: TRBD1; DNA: TGTGCCAGCAGCCAAGGCAGGGGGCGAGGTACCGGGGAGCTGTTTTTT; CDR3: CASSQGRGRGTGELFF
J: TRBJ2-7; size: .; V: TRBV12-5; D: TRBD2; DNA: TGTGCTAGTGGGCGGACTAGCGGGGGAAAATTAAGCTCCTACGAGCAGTACTTC; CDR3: CASGRTSGGKLSSYEQYF
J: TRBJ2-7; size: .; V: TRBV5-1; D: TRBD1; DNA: TGCGCCAGCAGCGTAAGACAGGGCACCTACGAGCAGTACTTC; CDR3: CASSVRQGTYEQYF
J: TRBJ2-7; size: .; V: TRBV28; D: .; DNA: TGTGCCAGCAACGGGATTTCCCCAGGCGAGCAGTACTTC; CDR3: CASNGISPGEQYF
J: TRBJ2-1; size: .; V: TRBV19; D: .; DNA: TGTGCCAGTAGTAGCGGTGGGTCTTCCTACAATGAGCAGTTCTTC; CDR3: CASSSGGSSYNEQFF
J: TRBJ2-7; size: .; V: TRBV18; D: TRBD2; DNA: TGTGCCAGCTCAGAGCGGGGGAGCAACTCCTACGAGCAGTACTTC; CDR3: CASSERGSNSYEQYF
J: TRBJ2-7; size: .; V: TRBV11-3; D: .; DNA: TGTGCCAGCGCCAGTGGGCAGATAAACTACGAGCAGTACTTC; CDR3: CASASGQINYEQYF
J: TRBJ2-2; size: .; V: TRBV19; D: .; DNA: TGTGCCAGTACCCACCAAGGGGGGGCCACCGGGGAGCTGTTTTTT; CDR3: CASTHQGGATGELFF
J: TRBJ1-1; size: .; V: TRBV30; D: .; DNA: TGTGCCTGGAATACAGACGCCGCCACTGAAGCTTTCTTT; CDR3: CAWNTDAATEAFF
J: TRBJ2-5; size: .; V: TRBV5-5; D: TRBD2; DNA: TGTGCCAGCAGCTTGGACGGGACTAGCGGGGGGTCGAACCAAGAGACCCAGTACTTC; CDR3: CASSLDGTSGGSNQETQYF